The T cell receptor beta chain described here comes from a study of T cell clonality in common variable immunodeficiency. Findings and caveats of the study: Authors noted CVID clonality's cause needs subpopulation repertoire sequencing. Compared with healthy controls, CVID subjects showed increased TCRbeta clonality, mostly in about a third. In common variable immunodeficiency, TCR beta chains reportedly carried fewer deletions and N-nucleotide insertions.

Heparinized whole blood, about 4.5 to 9 ml, came from each donor. The germline V gene encodes CDR1 LNHDA and CDR2 SQIVND (reference sequence). The CDR3 is 13 residues long. Measured with immunoSEQ multiplex PCR; TCRdb has only the in-frame clones, and not every one. The sample is made up of some 60,000 clones, none counted only once. Remarks on this clone: Its antigen is not identified. The CDR3 end is not reached by the read, which stops 3 residues before it; the germline J gene fills it in.

The source of this sequence is a person aged 18-70 years in good health. The sequenced sample was peripheral blood mononuclear cells. The gene calls are TRBV19 and TRBJ2-3; D is ambiguous. The sequenced CDR3 bases are TGTGCCAGTAGTTCCCGTCCAGAAGAGACG. It codes for CASSSRPEET. The complete CDR3 sequence is CASSSRPEETQYF.